This TCR beta chain was sequenced for a study of shared clonotypes between healthy human individuals. On the study more broadly: The cohort had two women and three men, ages 18 to 49. Each donor's CD4 naive and CD4 memory cells filled three plates apiece, CD8 naive two, and CD8 memory one.

In the original workflow: Filtering differed for immunoSEQ, which gave only junction sequences without quality scores. The protocol was immunoSEQ multiplex PCR, while the TCRdb copy is restricted to in-frame clones and leaves out a portion. The V and J calls and clone size come from that table; D and trimming were worked out from the DNA. The sample has roughly 2,500,000 clones; 93% are singletons. V lost 7 bases and J lost 4; bases outside the gene matches: 13. The CDR3 spans 16 residues. CDR1 and CDR2 (germline): LNHDA, SQIVND (reference sequence). CD45RA+ naive and CD45RA-negative memory subsets were separated from CD4+ cells.

The specimen was naive CD4+ T cells from PBMCs. This sample's subset: CD45RA+ positively selected. The rearrangement joins TRBV19 to TRBJ1-5, with 7 bases fitting TRBD1. This TCR derives from a man younger than 30 in good health. Some clones in this sample may be carry-over from other donors' samples. The CDR3 here is CASTSKMDRPNQPQHF. CDR3 sequence (DNA): TGTGCCAGTACCTCTAAGATGGACAGGCCGAATCAGCCCCAGCATTTT.